The present T cell receptor beta chain was sequenced within a study of OX40 agonist ivuxolimab in advanced cancers. In terms of the full investigation: The costimulatory receptor OX40 (CD134) was targeted by ivuxolimab, a fully human IgG2 agonistic monoclonal antibody. Peripheral TCRbeta sequencing was intended to test whether TCR sequence diversity was altered and clonal T-cell expansion was caused by ivuxolimab. Intravenous ivuxolimab was administered to patients every 2 weeks at six dose levels: 0.01, 0.1, 0.3, 1.5, 3 and 10 mg/kg. Among the roughly 52 dose-escalation patients, some 20 had hepatocellular carcinoma, some 15 melanoma, 9 renal cell carcinoma and 9 head and neck cancer. The paper covers the monotherapy dose-escalation part of the phase I ivuxolimab trial, which included N ≈ 57 patients. Prior anti-PD-1, anti-PD-L1 or anti-CTLA-4 therapy was permitted, and checkpoint inhibitors had been received by less than 45% of dose-escalation patients. Partial responses occurred in three dose-escalation patients, of whom one had hepatocellular carcinoma and two had cutaneous melanoma. The dose-escalation cohort was about 86% male with a mean age of approximately 60 years, ranging from roughly 23 to 80.

CDR1 is given as SGHTA and CDR2 as FQGNSA, both from the germline V gene. The junction shows trimming of 4 bases on V and 3 bases on J, plus 12 bases between the germline ends. From the cysteine up to the phenylalanine, the CDR3 has a length of 14 residues. Only the CDR3 part of the read is kept: 42 bases, read in frame from the first base. Patients with a history of autoimmune disease or receiving systemic immunosuppression were excluded from the trial. Peripheral blood for TCR sequencing was collected from all dose cohorts at baseline, on cycle 4 day 1, and on cycle 7 day 1. The samples were drawn from a first-in-human, open-label, multicenter phase I dose-escalation trial of ivuxolimab. Adults with locally advanced or metastatic melanoma, renal cell, hepatocellular, or head and neck squamous cell carcinoma were enrolled in the trial. Before TCR sequencing, CD4+ T cells and CD8+ T cells from peripheral blood were sorted into separate populations.

For sequencing of the TCRbeta CDR3 region, genomic DNA was extracted from the sorted cells. The immunoSEQ Assay was used for sequencing of TCRbeta CDR3 regions. TCRdb limited this immuneACCESS table to in-frame rearrangements with V and J called. A share of clones is missing; checked studies link under half to unresolved V genes, and the rest is unexplained. The sample table holds some 90,000 clones, of which about 93% were seen once. The top ten clonotypes cover 0.81% of the sample. Results and caveats for the whole study, not just this receptor: Low levels of normalized T-cell clonal expansion were also seen in some patients who did not respond. After ivuxolimab, more expanded clones were found on average in CD8+ T cells than in CD4+ T cells. At doses of 0.1 to 3.0 mg/kg, clonal expansion of both CD4+ and CD8+ blood T cells was observed from baseline to week 6. The antigen specificity of the clonally expanded peripheral T cells was not determined. In the 0.1-3.0 mg/kg groups, partial responders were among the patients with the lowest normalized peripheral clonal expansion, particularly in CD8+ T cells.

About this clone itself: Which antigen it targets is not known. Base qualities are not at hand, and no much larger clone is one base apart.

Sequencing used CD4+ or CD8+ T cells sorted from blood, obtained in a trial of the OX40 agonist ivuxolimab. Recombination linked TRBV7-2 to TRBJ1-1; TRBD1 is a weak D gene call, 5 bases matching. The receptor comes from an adult with an advanced solid tumor such as melanoma, head and neck, liver or kidney cancer. The CDR3 loop reads CASSSWGGYTEAFF. The DNA sequence is given as TGTGCCAGCAGCTCCTGGGGGGGGTACACTGAAGCTTTCTTT. Outside the CDR3, residues come from the reference TRBV7-2 and TRBJ1-1 proteins, so the full variable domain is: GAGVSQSPSNKVTEKGKDVELRCDPISGHTALYWYRQSLGQGLEFLIYFQGNSAPDKSGLPSDRFSAERTGGSVSTLTIQRTQQEDSAVYLCASSSWGGYTEAFFGQGTRLTVV.